The 15 T cell receptor beta chains presented below share a single source sample, sequenced in a study of blood T cell repertoires in COVID-19 (dated by TCRdb to about 2020). Library generation was performed with the immunoSEQ multiplex PCR assay. TCRdb took over this immuneACCESS table, retaining in-frame rearrangements with V and J assigned. Such tables are incomplete; in checked studies, under half of the missing clones stem from an unresolved V gene, and the remainder is unexplained. The sample table shows around 140,000 clones, and just under 90% are seen once. 8% to 9% of the sample comes from the top ten. Sequencing was performed on peripheral blood. The receptors come from a woman in her forties or fifties with active or convalescent COVID-19.

This chain connects TRBV4-1 to TRBJ2-7, with D perhaps TRBD2 (6 bases). Germline CDR1 MGHRA, CDR2 YSYEKL. This CDR3 contains 15 residues. V was cut by 0 bases and J by 3 bases, with 12 bases left in between. Written as DNA, the CDR3 is TGCGCCAGCAGCCAAGAGGGACTTCCAGGCTACGAGCAGTACTTC. It encodes CASSQEGLPGYEQYF.

The CDR3 nucleotides read TGTGCCAGCAGCTTAATCGGGGGGACTGAAGCTTTCTTT. This codes for CASSLIGGTEAFF. The chain employs TRBV7-3 and TRBJ1-1; a possible D gene is TRBD1 (5 bases). CDR1 and CDR2 from the germline V gene are SGHTA and FQGTGA. Trimming shortened V by 1 base and J by 5 bases, and 8 bases separated the two germline ends. This CDR3 contains 13 residues.

V usage is TRBV5-1 and J usage is TRBJ2-2; no reliable D call. Germline assignment: CDR1 SGHRS and CDR2 YFSETQ. Trimming shortened V by 4 bases and J by 0 bases, and 10 bases separated the two germline ends. The CDR3 extends over 15 amino acids. CDR3 DNA: TGCGCCAGCAGCCCCATGGCTCCGAACACCGGGGAGCTGTTTTTT. Protein product: CASSPMAPNTGELFF. The full variable domain, in which reference TRBV5-1 and TRBJ2-2 provide the parts outside the CDR3, is KAGVTQTPRYLIKTRGQQVTLSCSPISGHRSVSWYQQTPGQGLQFLFEYFSETQRNKGNFPGRFSGRQFSNSRSEMNVSTLELGDSALYLCASSPMAPNTGELFFGEGSRLTVL.

V is TRBV18 and J is TRBJ2-3; D not certain. The V end was cut by 3 bases, the J end by 6 bases, with 10 bases between. Germline V gene sequence: CDR1 KGHSH, CDR2 LQKENI. This CDR3 is 13 amino acids long. The CDR3 DNA reads as TGTGCCAGCTCACCGATTCGCGATGATACGCAGTATTTT. This sequence encodes CASSPIRDDTQYF. Complete variable domain (other parts from reference TRBV18 and TRBJ2-3): NAGVMQNPRHLVRRRGQEARLRCSPMKGHSHVYWYRQLPEEGLKFMVYLQKENIIDESGMPKERFSAEFPKEGPSILRIQQVVRGDSAAYFCASSPIRDDTQYFGPGTRLTVL.

The CDR3 region has the DNA TGTGCCAGCAGTGCCGGGACAGGGGTAACAGATACGCAGTATTTT. It yields the protein CASSAGTGVTDTQYF. V gene TRBV2 combines with J gene TRBJ2-3; TRBD1 agrees at 10 bases. CDR1 is SNHLY, CDR2 FYNNEI, per germline. J gave up 3 bases and V 4 bases, and 4 bases lay outside the gene matches. The CDR3 has 15 amino acids.

This chain uses TRBV7-2 with TRBJ1-4, with 11 bases identical to TRBD1. V shed 3 bases and J 3 bases; nucleotides not matched to a gene: 0. This CDR3 region has 15 residues. Looked up from germline, CDR1 is SGHTA and CDR2 is FQGNSA. CDR3 protein: CASSLGQGANEKLFF. The CDR3 bases are TGTGCCAGCAGCTTGGGACAGGGGGCTAATGAAAAACTGTTTTTT.

The genes are TRBV9 and TRBJ2-2; D is uncertain. CDR1 is SGDLS and CDR2 is YYNGEE in the germline V gene. The CDR3 runs 14 residues. Deletions cut 4 bases from V and 0 bases from J, with 7 bases between. The CDR3, as DNA: TGTGCCAGCAGCCCCTCTACGAACACCGGGGAGCTGTTTTTT. It specifies CASSPSTNTGELFF.

A remark on this clone: The same CDR3 also results from other DNA sequences found in this sample. The gene calls are TRBV18 and TRBJ1-2; no reliable D call. CDR1 is KGHSH and CDR2 is LQKENI in the germline V gene. The CDR3 runs to 13 residues. V gave up 2 bases and J gave up 0 bases, with 4 bases separating them. CDR3 in DNA: TGTGCCAGCTCACCAAGCGCTAACTATGGCTACACCTTC. Protein product: CASSPSANYGYTF.

The genes are TRBV12-3 or TRBV12-4 and TRBJ2-5; no definite D call. CDR3 length equals 13 residues. V was shortened by 6 bases and J by 1 base, with 9 bases between the two germline ends. The DNA of the CDR3 is TGTGCCAGCAGACATTCAACCCAAGAGACCCAGTACTTC. It is translated as CASRHSTQETQYF.

This rearrangement joins TRBV25-1 to TRBJ2-7; D is unclear. V was trimmed by 8 bases and J by 3 bases, leaving 8 bases between them. Germline V gives CDR1 MGHDK, CDR2 SYGVNS. The CDR3 is made up of 11 amino acids. The CDR3 is CASATNYEQYF. The DNA for the CDR3 is TGTGCCAGCGCTACCAACTACGAGCAGTACTTC.

Note on this clone: The same CDR3 also results from other DNA sequences found in this sample. V is TRBV7-2 and J is TRBJ2-5, with D possibly being TRBD2 (6 bases). In germline, CDR1 is SGHTA, CDR2 FQGNSA. This CDR3 has 13 residues. V lost 1 base and J lost 5, with 8 bases in between. CDR3 DNA: TGTGCCAGCAGCTTAGGTGGGAGGGAGACCCAGTACTTC. Translating gives CASSLGGRETQYF.

This clone was observed once. The V and J genes are TRBV6-2 or TRBV6-3 and TRBJ1-5, with 11 bases identical to TRBD1. V was pared by 4 bases and J by 6 bases, with 14 bases of the junction left unmatched. CDR3 length equals 18 residues. CDR1 and CDR2 from the germline V gene are MNHEY and SVGEGT. CDR3 sequence (DNA): TGTGCCAGCAGTTCGGGACAGGGGGTCCGGATAGTGAGTCAGCCCCAGCATTTT. Translation gives CASSSGQGVRIVSQPQHF.

This clone was observed a few times. The CDR3 DNA sequence: TGCGCCAGCAGCCAAGGTTCTGGAGTCACTAATGAAAAACTGTTTTTT. It yields the protein CASSQGSGVTNEKLFF. The rearrangement links TRBV4-1 to TRBJ1-4; D is unresolved. CDR1 MGHRA and CDR2 YSYEKL come from the germline V gene. This CDR3 has 16 amino acids. Trimming cost V 1 base and J 2 bases, with 11 bases left between them.

The rearrangement uses TRBV21-1 and TRBJ2-6; the table's D call, TRBD2, was not checked against the DNA. TRBV21-1 corresponds to a pseudogene. This CDR3 spans 17 amino acids. The CDR3 region is CASSKYEDIPGANVLTF. In DNA, the CDR3 is TGTGCCAGCAGCAAATATGAGGATATCCCTGGGGCCAACGTCCTGACTTTC.

This clone was seen a handful of times. The chain joins TRBV27 to TRBJ2-7; 7 bases agree with TRBD1. The trim removed 3 bases at V and 4 bases at J, leaving 6 bases unmatched. The CDR3 is 14 residues long. CDR1 is MNHEY, CDR2 SMNVEV, per germline (reference sequence). In DNA, the CDR3 is TGTGCCAGCAGTTTGGGAGACAGGGTGTACGAGCAGTACTTC. Translating it yields CASSLGDRVYEQYF.